A selection of T cell receptor beta chains follows, all from one sample in a study of blood T cell repertoires in COVID-19. Data came from immunoSEQ multiplex PCR; TCRdb stores just in-frame clones and leaves some out. The table includes over 350,000 clones, approximately 90% detected once. The sample was PBMCs or T cells enriched from blood (not recorded which). These receptor sequences come from a woman in her late teens or twenties who had recovered from COVID-19. CDR3s include the opening cysteine and the closing phenylalanine or tryptophan. The D gene is left open where the match is weak. The size entry is marked missing in some rows and otherwise reads once, few, many or a size class.

J gene: TRBJ1-2
clone size: once
D gene: NA
V gene: TRBV6-5
CDR3 protein: CASSYSMREAYYGYTF
CDR3 DNA: TGTGCCAGCAGTTACTCAATGAGGGAAGCTTACTATGGCTACACCTTC

J gene: TRBJ1-3
clone size: NA
D gene: NA
V gene: TRBV3-1/TRBV3-2
CDR3 protein: CASSIYPQVGNTIYF
CDR3 DNA: TGTGCCAGCAGCATTTACCCACAGGTCGGAAACACCATATATTTT

J gene: TRBJ1-5
clone size: few
D gene: NA
V gene: TRBV4-1
CDR3 protein: CASSQDGAVYSNQPQHF
CDR3 DNA: TGCGCCAGCAGCCAAGATGGGGCAGTTTATAGCAATCAGCCCCAGCATTTT

J gene: TRBJ1-2
clone size: NA
D gene: NA
V gene: TRBV6-1
CDR3 protein: CASSERRGGRGYTF
CDR3 DNA: TGTGCCAGCAGTGAACGGCGGGGGGGTCGCGGCTACACCTTC

J gene: TRBJ2-7
clone size: few
D gene: TRBD1
V gene: TRBV19
CDR3 protein: CASDKGQGSYEQYF
CDR3 DNA: TGTGCCAGTGACAAGGGACAGGGGTCTTACGAGCAGTACTTC

J gene: TRBJ2-7
clone size: NA
D gene: NA
V gene: TRBV19
CDR3 protein: CASSSAAGGFEQYF
CDR3 DNA: TGTGCCAGTAGTTCTGCGGCAGGGGGGTTCGAGCAGTACTTC

J gene: TRBJ2-1
clone size: few
D gene: NA
V gene: TRBV11-2
CDR3 protein: CASSSRLGNEQFF
CDR3 DNA: TGTGCCAGCAGCTCCCGCCTAGGTAATGAGCAGTTCTTC

J gene: TRBJ1-6
clone size: NA
D gene: TRBD1
V gene: TRBV5-1
CDR3 protein: CASSPGQGDSRSPLHF
CDR3 DNA: TGCGCCAGCAGCCCGGGACAGGGGGATTCTCGTTCACCCCTCCACTTT

J gene: TRBJ1-2
clone size: once
D gene: NA
V gene: TRBV5-4
CDR3 protein: CASSSPGGALLGGYTF
CDR3 DNA: TGTGCCAGCAGCTCCCCGGGCGGGGCGCTCCTAGGCGGCTACACCTTC

J gene: TRBJ2-7
clone size: NA
D gene: NA
V gene: TRBV24-1
CDR3 protein: CATSDGTGRSSYEQYF
CDR3 DNA: TGTGCCACCAGTGATGGAACAGGCCGGAGCTCCTACGAGCAGTACTTC